The 32 T cell receptor beta chains below were found in one sample sequenced in a study of blood T cell repertoires in COVID-19. This table comes from immunoSEQ multiplex PCR, and its TCRdb copy is limited to in-frame clones, with some not included. The sample consists of a few hundred thousand clones, almost 90% of them appearing once. Material: peripheral blood. The origin of the receptors is an older woman with COVID-19, enrolled during active disease.

V gene TRBV27 combines with J gene TRBJ2-1; 7 bases match TRBD1. The CDR3 is 12 residues long. V was pared by 5 bases and J by 5 bases, with 0 bases of the junction left unmatched. Germline CDR1 MNHEY, CDR2 SMNVEV (reference sequence). The CDR3 nucleotides read TGTGCCAGCAGTGGACAGGACAATGAGCAGTTCTTC. Its translation is CASSGQDNEQFF.

The V call is TRBV6-5, the J call TRBJ2-7, with 9 bases fitting TRBD2. Germline V lookup: CDR1 MNHEY, CDR2 SVGAGI. Unmatched junction bases numbered 6, after V lost 2 bases and J lost 1 base. CDR3 length: 16 residues. This chain's CDR3 is CASSYVAGALSYEQYF. The CDR3 bases are TGTGCCAGCAGTTACGTAGCGGGGGCCCTTTCCTACGAGCAGTACTTC.

This clone is a singleton in its sample. The V and J genes are TRBV11-2 and TRBJ2-5; 8 bases agree with TRBD2. Germline V CDR1 and CDR2: SGHAT, FQNNGV. The CDR3 totals 16 residues. The V segment lost 9 bases and the J segment 1 base; nucleotides outside the gene matches: 13. For the CDR3, the DNA is TGTGCCAGTAGCCGCGCCTGGCGGGGGGCCCAAGAGACCCAGTACTTC. It specifies CASSRAWRGAQETQYF.

The genes are TRBV7-3 and TRBJ2-1; 16 bases align to TRBD2. Germline-derived CDR1 and CDR2 are SGHTA and FQGTGA. The trim removed 4 bases at V and 9 bases at J, leaving 9 bases unmatched. The CDR3 contains 17 residues. The CDR3 nucleotides are TGTGCCAGCAGCTCAGACGGGACTAGCGGGGGGGCCGGTGAGCAGTTCTTC. This codes for CASSSDGTSGGAGEQFF.

The V and J genes are TRBV2 and TRBJ2-1; TRBD2 agrees at 7 bases. The CDR3 has 17 amino acids. Germline loops: CDR1 SNHLY, CDR2 FYNNEI. V was clipped by 6 bases and J by 0 bases; unmatched bases: 11. The CDR3 spells CASRRQGGGSSYNEQFF. CDR3 DNA sequence: TGTGCCAGCAGACGTCAAGGTGGCGGGAGCTCCTACAATGAGCAGTTCTTC.

J is TRBJ2-7 and V is TRBV15; D is unclear. The CDR3 runs to 15 residues. Trimming stripped 1 base from V and 2 bases from J, with 12 bases between. The germline V gene has CDR1 LNHNV and CDR2 YYDKDF (reference sequence). The CDR3 reads CATSRAFAGTYEQYF. The CDR3 nucleotides read TGTGCCACCAGCAGAGCTTTCGCAGGCACCTACGAGCAGTACTTC.

The J gene is TRBJ1-2, the V gene TRBV4-3; TRBD1 agrees at 7 bases. The CDR3 is 17 residues long. Germline V gene lookup returns CDR1 LGHNA and CDR2 YSLEER. The ends lost 0 bases at V and 4 bases at J; junction bases unmatched: 11. This CDR3 is CASSQDWGTAEGYGYTF. The DNA of the CDR3 is TGCGCCAGCAGCCAAGATTGGGGGACAGCGGAGGGCTATGGCTACACCTTC.

The chain carries TRBV2 and TRBJ1-2, with D possibly matching TRBD1 (6 bases). The germline CDR1 and CDR2 sequences are SNHLY and FYNNEI. There are 17 residues in the CDR3. V shed 3 bases and J shed 4 bases, with 21 bases lying between them. The CDR3 nucleotides read TGTGCCAGCAGTGATAGCCGATTACAGGGTGCGGGCTATGGCTACACCTTC. This sequence encodes CASSDSRLQGAGYGYTF.

The chain links TRBV19 to TRBJ1-1; 8 nucleotides match TRBD1. The germline V gene has CDR1 LNHDA and CDR2 SQIVND (reference sequence). The CDR3 totals 14 residues. J gave up 6 bases and V 4 bases, and 7 bases lay outside the gene matches. The CDR3 reads CASSTPGQGAEAFF. The CDR3 DNA reads as TGTGCCAGTAGTACACCTGGACAGGGCGCTGAAGCTTTCTTT.

This clone was counted only a few times. This rearrangement joins TRBV4-1 to TRBJ1-1; 7 bases fit TRBD1. In germline, CDR1 is MGHRA, CDR2 YSYEKL. The CDR3 has 14 amino acids. V lost 4 bases and J lost 6; bases outside the gene matches: 8. The CDR3 coding sequence is TGCGCCAGCAGCCCAGGGGGGACAGACCCTGAAGCTTTCTTT. Protein product: CASSPGGTDPEAFF.

The chain's CDR3 is CASSLAGQSMNTEAFF. The CDR3 region has the DNA TGCGCCAGCAGCTTGGCGGGACAGTCGATGAACACTGAAGCTTTCTTT. The chain joins TRBV5-1 to TRBJ1-1, with 7 bases identical to TRBD1. J was trimmed by 0 bases and V by 0 bases; bases with no gene match: 5. CDR3 length equals 16 residues. Germline V CDR1 and CDR2: SGHRS, YFSETQ.

The J gene is TRBJ1-4, the V gene TRBV9, with D maybe TRBD1 (5 bases). CDR3 length: 15 residues. CDR1 SGDLS and CDR2 YYNGEE come from the germline V gene. Trimming took 4 bases from V and 8 from J, leaving 18 bases between them. DNA for the CDR3: TGTGCCAGCAGCCCGGGCCTGGGGGGTGTGGAAAAACTGTTTTTT. Protein sequence: CASSPGLGGVEKLFF.

The chain is built from TRBV3-1 (or the pseudogene TRBV3-2) and TRBJ2-5, with no clear D. Trimming pared 1 base from V and 5 bases from J, leaving 8 bases between. This CDR3 region has 13 residues. Germline lookup yields CDR1 LGHDT and CDR2 YNNKEL (reference sequence). CDR3 DNA: TGTGCCAGCAGCCAAGGGGTGAGGGAGACCCAGTACTTC. Translating it yields CASSQGVRETQYF.

The sample holds a few counts of this clone. This chain joins TRBV5-4 and TRBJ1-1; 9 bases map to TRBD1. J lost 0 bases, V lost 4 bases, and 7 bases had no gene match. Germline-derived CDR1 and CDR2 are SGHNT and YYREEE (reference sequence). This CDR3 comprises 16 residues. CDR3 sequence reads: CASSRDRAPLNTEAFF. CDR3 nucleotides: TGTGCCAGCAGCAGGGACAGGGCCCCACTGAACACTGAAGCTTTCTTT.

The chain has TRBV7-2 and TRBJ1-1; possible D gene TRBD1, 6 bases. Germline V CDR1 and CDR2: SGHTA, FQGNSA. CDR3 size: 15 residues. Trimming stripped 4 bases from V and 0 bases from J, with 12 bases between. DNA for the CDR3: TGTGCCAGCAGCTCTCAACAGGGCATGAACACTGAAGCTTTCTTT. Its translation is CASSSQQGMNTEAFF.

The gene calls are TRBV4-2 and TRBJ2-3, with 11 bases identical to TRBD2. CDR1 and CDR2 from the germline V gene are LGHNA and YNFKEQ. Germline trimming cut 2 bases from V and 6 bases from J; bases unmatched to any gene: 1. The CDR3 has 14 amino acids. CDR3 nucleotides: TGTGCCAGCAGCCAACTAGCGGGGGGTGATACGCAGTATTTT. It translates to CASSQLAGGDTQYF.

The chain couples TRBV7-6 to TRBJ1-1; tentative D call: TRBD1 (5 bases). Germline CDR1 and CDR2: SGHVS and FNYEAQ. With 1 base removed from V and 0 bases from J, the gap between germline ends came to 9 bases. CDR3 length: 15 residues. The CDR3 spells CASSLGVGVNTEAFF. CDR3 sequence (DNA): TGTGCCAGCAGCTTAGGCGTAGGGGTGAACACTGAAGCTTTCTTT. Together with reference TRBV7-6 and TRBJ1-1, the CDR3 gives the full variable domain: GAGVSQSPRYKVTKRGQDVALRCDPISGHVSLYWYRQALGQGPEFLTYFNYEAQQDKSGLPNDRFSAERPEGSISTLTIQRTEQRDSAMYRCASSLGVGVNTEAFFGQGTRLTVV.

The chain joins TRBV3-1 (or the pseudogene TRBV3-2) to TRBJ1-2; the match to TRBD1 covers 8 bases. The CDR3 runs to 12 residues. With 5 bases clipped from V and 6 bases from J, the junction kept 2 bases outside the gene matches. Germline assignment: CDR1 LGHDT and CDR2 YNNKEL (reference sequence). The DNA of the CDR3 is TGTGCCAGCAGCGCGACAGGGGATGGCTACACCTTC. Encoded protein: CASSATGDGYTF.

The V call is TRBV2, the J call TRBJ1-2; D gene uncertain. V was clipped by 3 bases and J by 2 bases, with 16 bases between them. The CDR3 is 16 amino acids. Per the germline V gene, CDR1 is SNHLY and CDR2 is FYNNEI. The CDR3 nucleotides read TGTGCCAGCAGTGAGTTTCGGGGTCGCGGGAACTATGGCTACACCTTC. Protein product: CASSEFRGRGNYGYTF. The full variable domain, with the rest looked up from reference TRBV2 and TRBJ1-2, is EPEVTQTPSHQVTQMGQEVILRCVPISNHLYFYWYRQILGQKVEFLVSFYNNEISEKSEIFDDQFSVERPDGSNFTLKIRSTKLEDSAMYFCASSEFRGRGNYGYTFGSGTRLTVV.

The chain links TRBV14 to TRBJ2-2, with 8 bases aligning to TRBD1. The J segment lost 2 bases and the V segment lost 3 bases, leaving 2 bases of the junction unmatched. The CDR3 has 15 amino acids. Germline loops: CDR1 SGHDN, CDR2 FVKESK. CDR3 nucleotide sequence: TGTGCCAGCAGCCAGGACAGGGAAAACACCGGGGAGCTGTTTTTT. Its protein product is CASSQDRENTGELFF.

The chain couples TRBV7-6 to TRBJ1-5; D gene ambiguous. The germline V gene encodes CDR1 SGHVS and CDR2 FNYEAQ. The CDR3 consists of 13 residues. Trimming pared 4 bases from V and 5 bases from J, leaving 9 bases between. For the CDR3, the DNA is TGTGCCAGCAGCTGGGCCTCGGATCAGCCCCAGCATTTT. It yields the protein CASSWASDQPQHF.

The sample holds a few counts of this clone. This chain uses TRBV19 with TRBJ1-1, with D unclear. Germline values: CDR1 LNHDA, CDR2 SQIVND (reference sequence). The CDR3 length is 12 residues. Trimming left V 6 bases short and J 5 bases short, with 10 bases between. CDR3 region: CASSRGVTEAFF. The CDR3 DNA is TGTGCCAGTAGCCGGGGAGTAACTGAAGCTTTCTTT.

This clone was seen a single time. This chain connects TRBV19 to TRBJ1-5, with 8 bases fitting TRBD1. Germline CDR1 is LNHDA and CDR2 is SQIVND (reference sequence). The J segment lost 4 bases and the V segment lost 6 bases, leaving 2 bases of the junction unmatched. The CDR3 covers 13 residues. CDR3 residues: CASSQGANQPQHF. In DNA, the CDR3 is TGTGCCAGTAGCCAGGGGGCGAATCAGCCCCAGCATTTT.

V and J are TRBV5-1 and TRBJ2-1, with D perhaps TRBD1 (6 bases). CDR3 length equals 15 residues. Germline CDR1 and CDR2: SGHRS and YFSETQ. Trimming removed 2 bases from V and 4 bases from J, with 13 bases in between. CDR3 sequence (DNA): TGCGCCAGCAGCTTCAGGGGAAACCCTTACAATGAGCAGTTCTTC. This sequence encodes CASSFRGNPYNEQFF.

The gene calls are TRBV27 and TRBJ1-2; maybe TRBD1 (5 bases). Trimming took 3 bases from V and 4 from J, leaving 9 bases between them. Germline-derived CDR1 and CDR2 are MNHEY and SMNVEV (reference sequence). This CDR3 is built from 13 residues. DNA of the CDR3: TGTGCCAGCAGTTTCGACAGAGCCTATGGCTACACCTTC. Protein: CASSFDRAYGYTF.

On this clone: One end of the junction is discordant with germline, which a read error may explain. Other DNA sequences in this sample translate to the same CDR3. This chain links TRBV5-4 with TRBJ2-3; D is possibly TRBD1 (6 bases). CDR3 length: 15 amino acids. CDR1 SGHNT and CDR2 YYREEE come from the germline V gene (reference sequence). The CDR3 loop is CASSPRDNPTDTQYF. The CDR3 bases are TGTGCTAGCAGCCCGAGGGACAATCCCACAGATACGCAGTATTTT.

V gene TRBV5-1 combines with J gene TRBJ2-7; 9 bases line up with TRBD1. J gave up 4 bases and V 3 bases, and 8 bases lay outside the gene matches. Germline V gene lookup returns CDR1 SGHRS and CDR2 YFSETQ. This CDR3 is built from 15 residues. CDR3 protein: CASSSTGTGSYEQYF. CDR3 bases: TGCGCCAGCAGCTCCACCGGGACAGGGAGTTACGAGCAGTACTTC.

This clone was picked up one time. The V and J genes are TRBV12-3 or TRBV12-4 and TRBJ1-6; possibly TRBD1 for D (5 bases). The CDR3 covers 12 residues. V was shortened by 5 bases and J by 16 bases, with 15 bases between the two germline ends. The DNA of the CDR3 is TGTGCCAGCAGTCCGTCTCGGGGACTTCTCCACTTT. This codes for CASSPSRGLLHF.

This rearrangement joins TRBV29-1 to TRBJ1-1, with D possibly being TRBD1 (5 bases). Germline V CDR1 and CDR2: SQVTM, ANQGSEA. V was shortened by 8 bases and J by 6 bases, with 13 bases between the two germline ends. This CDR3 is built from 11 residues. The CDR3 sequence: CSTSRVPEAFF. CDR3 coding DNA: TGCAGCACCAGCAGGGTCCCTGAAGCTTTCTTT. The full variable domain, with the rest looked up from reference TRBV29-1 and TRBJ1-1, is SAVISQKPSRDICQRGTSLTIQCQVDSQVTMMFWYRQQPGQSLTLIATANQGSEATYESGFVIDKFPISRPNLTFSTLTVSNMSPEDSSIYLCSTSRVPEAFFGQGTRLTVV.

V and J are TRBV7-6 and TRBJ1-1; 8 positions match TRBD1. In germline, CDR1 is SGHVS, CDR2 FNYEAQ. The J segment lost 1 base and the V segment lost 2 bases, leaving 15 bases of the junction unmatched. The CDR3 loop spans 19 amino acids. CDR3: CASSLLVETGDRRNTEAFF. In nucleotides, the CDR3 is TGTGCCAGCAGCTTACTCGTAGAGACAGGGGACCGCCGGAACACTGAAGCTTTCTTT.

V usage is TRBV5-6 and J usage is TRBJ1-2, with 8 nucleotides matching TRBD1. Germline V gives CDR1 SGHDT, CDR2 YYEEEE. The CDR3 runs to 16 residues. The trim removed 1 base at V and 7 bases at J, leaving 12 bases unmatched. CDR3 nucleotides: TGTGCCAGCAGCTTGAAACCCACAGGGGGAGTGTTTGGCTACACCTTC. Amino acid sequence: CASSLKPTGGVFGYTF.

This chain joins TRBV6-5 and TRBJ2-7; D is uncertain. Trimming removed 4 bases at V and 1 base at J, with 14 bases between. Germline V lookup: CDR1 MNHEY, CDR2 SVGAGI. CDR3 size: 15 residues. CDR3 loop: CASSSRPGESYEQYF. The CDR3 region has the DNA TGTGCCAGCAGTTCCCGGCCAGGCGAATCCTACGAGCAGTACTTC.